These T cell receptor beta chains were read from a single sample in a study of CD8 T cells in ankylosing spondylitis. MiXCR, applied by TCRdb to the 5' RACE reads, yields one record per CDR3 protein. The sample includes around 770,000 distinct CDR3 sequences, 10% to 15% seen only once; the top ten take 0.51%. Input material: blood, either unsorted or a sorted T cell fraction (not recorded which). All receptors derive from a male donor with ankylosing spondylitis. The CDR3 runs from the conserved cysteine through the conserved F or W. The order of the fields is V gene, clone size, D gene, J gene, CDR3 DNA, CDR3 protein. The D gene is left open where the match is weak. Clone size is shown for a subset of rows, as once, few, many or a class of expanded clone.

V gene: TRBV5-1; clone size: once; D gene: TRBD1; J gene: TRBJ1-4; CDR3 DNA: TGCGCCAGCAGCCTCGATGGGACAGGAGGCGAAAAACTGTTTTTT; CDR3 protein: CASSLDGTGGEKLFF
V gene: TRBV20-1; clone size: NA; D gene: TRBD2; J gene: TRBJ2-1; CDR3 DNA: TGCAGTGCTACCACGAGGACTAGCGGGACATCCTATGAGCAGTTCTTC; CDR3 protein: CSATTRTSGTSYEQFF
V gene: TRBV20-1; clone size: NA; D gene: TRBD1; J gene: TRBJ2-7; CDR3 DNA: TGCAGTGCTATAAGGGGGCACAGGGCTCCCTACGAGCAGTACTTC; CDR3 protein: CSAIRGHRAPYEQYF
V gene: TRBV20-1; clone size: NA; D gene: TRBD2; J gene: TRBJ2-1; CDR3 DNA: TGCAGTGCCCGGGCCGCTAGCGGGGGTAATGAGCAGTTCTTC; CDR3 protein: CSARAASGGNEQFF
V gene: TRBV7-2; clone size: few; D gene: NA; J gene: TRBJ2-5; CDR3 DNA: TGTGCCAGCTCATTCAACCCGGGCCCTGGGGAGACCCAGTACTTC; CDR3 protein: CASSFNPGPGETQYF
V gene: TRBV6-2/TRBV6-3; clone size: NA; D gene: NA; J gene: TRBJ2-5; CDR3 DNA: TGTGCCAGCAGTAATCGGGCAGAGAGAGAGACCCAGTACTTC; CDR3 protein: CASSNRAERETQYF
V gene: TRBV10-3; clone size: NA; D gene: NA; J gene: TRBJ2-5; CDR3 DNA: TGTGCCATCAGTGGGGGGCAGCTCCAAGAGACCCAGTACTTC; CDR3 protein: CAISGGQLQETQYF
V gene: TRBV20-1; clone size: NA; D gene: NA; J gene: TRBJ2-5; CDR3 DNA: TGCAGTGCTCGAACGGGGGTGGTGGAGACCCAGTACTTC; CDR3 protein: CSARTGVVETQYF
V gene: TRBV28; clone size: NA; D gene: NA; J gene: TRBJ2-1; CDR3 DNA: TGTGCCAGCAGTTTACGAGGTGGGGTTGGGTTCTTC; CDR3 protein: CASSLRGGVGFF
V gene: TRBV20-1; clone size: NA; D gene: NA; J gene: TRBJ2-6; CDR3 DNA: TGCAGTGTTGAAAGAGGCTCTGGGGCCAACGTCCTGACTTTC; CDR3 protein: CSVERGSGANVLTF
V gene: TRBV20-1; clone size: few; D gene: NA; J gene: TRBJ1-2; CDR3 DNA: TGCAGTGCTTTCAACTATGGCTACACCTTC; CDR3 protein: CSAFNYGYTF
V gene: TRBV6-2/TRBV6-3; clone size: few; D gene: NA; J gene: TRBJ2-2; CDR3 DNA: TGTGCCAGCAGTTACTCTGGCAGGCGACACACCGGGGAGCTGTTTTTT; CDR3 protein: CASSYSGRRHTGELFF
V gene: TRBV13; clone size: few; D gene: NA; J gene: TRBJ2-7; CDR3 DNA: TGTGCCAGCAGCCATTGGGGAGGCTGGTCCCGCGAGCAGTACTTC; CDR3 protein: CASSHWGGWSREQYF
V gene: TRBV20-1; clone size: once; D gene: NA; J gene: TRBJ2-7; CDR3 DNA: TGCAGTGCTAGAGAGGGGGGCTTCGGGCTCTACGAGCAGTACTTC; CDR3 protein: CSAREGGFGLYEQYF
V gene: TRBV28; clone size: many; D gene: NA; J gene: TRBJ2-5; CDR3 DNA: TGTGCCAGCAGTTTACGGAAAGAGACCCAGTACTTC; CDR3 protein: CASSLRKETQYF
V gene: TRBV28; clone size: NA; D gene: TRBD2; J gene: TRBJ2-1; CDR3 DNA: TGTGCCAGCAGTTCGAATGTCGGGGGGTACAATGAGCAGTTCTTC; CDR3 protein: CASSSNVGGYNEQFF
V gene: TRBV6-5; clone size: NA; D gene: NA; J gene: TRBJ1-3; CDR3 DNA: TGTGCCAGCAGTTACTCAGGAGGAGCTGGAAACACCATATATTTT; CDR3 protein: CASSYSGGAGNTIYF
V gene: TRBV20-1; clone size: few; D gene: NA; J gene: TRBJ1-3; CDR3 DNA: TGCAGTGCTAGAGGCAGGGCCTCTGGAAACACCATATATTTT; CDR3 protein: CSARGRASGNTIYF
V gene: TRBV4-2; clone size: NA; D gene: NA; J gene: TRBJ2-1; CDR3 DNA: TGTGCCAGCAGCCACGGGACTTACTCCTACAATGAGCAGTTCTTC; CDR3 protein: CASSHGTYSYNEQFF
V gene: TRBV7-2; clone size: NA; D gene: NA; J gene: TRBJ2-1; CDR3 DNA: TGTGCCAGCAGAGAACCCCGGGGGTCCTACAATGAGCAGTTCTTC; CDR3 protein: CASREPRGSYNEQFF
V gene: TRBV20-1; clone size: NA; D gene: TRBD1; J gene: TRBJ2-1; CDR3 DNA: TGCAGTGCCATAAACAGGGGACGGTACAATGAGCAGTTCTTC; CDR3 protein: CSAINRGRYNEQFF
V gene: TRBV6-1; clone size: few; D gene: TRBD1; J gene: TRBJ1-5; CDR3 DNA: TGTGCCAGCAGTGGGGCAGGGGGGGATCAGCCCCAGCATTTT; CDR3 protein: CASSGAGGDQPQHF
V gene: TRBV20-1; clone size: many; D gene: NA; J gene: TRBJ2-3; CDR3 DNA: TGCAGTGCTGGGCGGACAGCAGATACGCAGTATTTT; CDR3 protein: CSAGRTADTQYF
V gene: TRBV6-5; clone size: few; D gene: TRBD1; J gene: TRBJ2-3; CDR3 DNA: TGTGCCAGCAGCTTACACCGGACAGGGCGGGGCGCAGATACGCAGTATTTT; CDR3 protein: CASSLHRTGRGADTQYF
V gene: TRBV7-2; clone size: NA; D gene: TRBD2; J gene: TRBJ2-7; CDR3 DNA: TGTGCCAGCAGCCTCGTGTGGGGGGGAGTCTACGAGCAGTACTTC; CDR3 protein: CASSLVWGGVYEQYF
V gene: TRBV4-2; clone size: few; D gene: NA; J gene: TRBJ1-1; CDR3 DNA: TGTGCCAGCAGCCAAGTTCTGGGGCGGAACACTGAAGCTTTCTTT; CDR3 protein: CASSQVLGRNTEAFF
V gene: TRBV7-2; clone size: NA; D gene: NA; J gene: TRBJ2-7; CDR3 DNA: TGTGCCAGCAGCTACGCCTACAGCTACGAGCAGTACTTC; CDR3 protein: CASSYAYSYEQYF
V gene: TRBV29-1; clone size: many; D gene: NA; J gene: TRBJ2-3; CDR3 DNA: TGCAGCCATTTTCAGCCGCCTTCCACAGATACGCAGTATTTT; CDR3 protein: CSHFQPPSTDTQYF
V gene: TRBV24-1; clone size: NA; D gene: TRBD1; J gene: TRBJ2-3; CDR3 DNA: TGTGCCACCAGTGATTTTAGGACAGGGGGCACAGATACGCAGTATTTT; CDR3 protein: CATSDFRTGGTDTQYF
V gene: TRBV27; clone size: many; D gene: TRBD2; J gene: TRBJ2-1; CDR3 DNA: TGTGCCAGCAGTTTTAGCGGGAGGGCCTTAGGCAATGAGCAGTTCTTC; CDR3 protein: CASSFSGRALGNEQFF
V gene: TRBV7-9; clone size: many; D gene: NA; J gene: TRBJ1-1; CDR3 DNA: TGTGCCAGCAGATGGGGGGGGTTCGACACTGAAGCTTTCTTT; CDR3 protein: CASRWGGFDTEAFF
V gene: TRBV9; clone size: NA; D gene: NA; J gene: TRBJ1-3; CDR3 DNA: TGTGCCAGCAGCGTAGGACAGACGGACACCATATATTTT; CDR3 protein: CASSVGQTDTIYF
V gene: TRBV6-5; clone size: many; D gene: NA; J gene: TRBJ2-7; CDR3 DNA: TGTGCCAGCAGTTACCTGGGACCCCTGAGAGAGCAGTACTTC; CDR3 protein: CASSYLGPLREQYF
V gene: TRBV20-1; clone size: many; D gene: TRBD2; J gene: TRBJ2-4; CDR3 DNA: TGCAGTGCTAAAAGACCGGGACTAGGTCAAAACATTCAGTACTTC; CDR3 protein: CSAKRPGLGQNIQYF
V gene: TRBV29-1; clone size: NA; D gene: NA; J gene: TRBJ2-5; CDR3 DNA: TGCAGCGTAGAGACTAGTACAGAGACCCAGTACTTC; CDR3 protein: CSVETSTETQYF
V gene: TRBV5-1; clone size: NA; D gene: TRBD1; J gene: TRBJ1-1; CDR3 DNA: TGCGCCAGCAGCACGGGACAGCTGGCTGAAGCTTTCTTT; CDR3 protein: CASSTGQLAEAFF
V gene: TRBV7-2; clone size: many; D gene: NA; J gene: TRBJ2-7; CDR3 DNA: TGTGCCAGCAGCTTGGGACCTTTCTCCTACGAGCAGTACTTC; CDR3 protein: CASSLGPFSYEQYF
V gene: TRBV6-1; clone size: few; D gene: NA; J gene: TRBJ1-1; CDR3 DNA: TGTGCCAGCAGTGAAGGAGTTACAAGGGGAACGAACACTGAAGCTTTCTTT; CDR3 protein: CASSEGVTRGTNTEAFF
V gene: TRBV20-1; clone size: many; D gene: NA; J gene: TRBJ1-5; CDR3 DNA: TGCAGTGCTCGGGAACAAGCCAATCAGCCCCAGCATTTT; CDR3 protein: CSAREQANQPQHF
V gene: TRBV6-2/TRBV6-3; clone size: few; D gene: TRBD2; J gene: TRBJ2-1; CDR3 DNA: TGTGCCAGCAGTTCGAGCGGGGGTCCGGGGGAGCAGTTCTTC; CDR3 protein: CASSSSGGPGEQFF
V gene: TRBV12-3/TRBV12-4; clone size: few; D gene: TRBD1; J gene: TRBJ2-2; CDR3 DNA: TGTGCCAGCAGTTTAGTTGGGACAGGGCACGGGGAGCTGTTTTTT; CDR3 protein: CASSLVGTGHGELFF
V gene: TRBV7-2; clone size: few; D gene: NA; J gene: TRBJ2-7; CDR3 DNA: TGTGCCAGCAGCTCCTACGGAGGCAGGGTCCTCGAGCAGTACTTC; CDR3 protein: CASSSYGGRVLEQYF
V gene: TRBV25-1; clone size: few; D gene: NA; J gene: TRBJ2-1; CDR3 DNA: TGTGCCAGCAGTGACCATAAGGGGGACAATGAGCAGTTCTTC; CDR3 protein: CASSDHKGDNEQFF
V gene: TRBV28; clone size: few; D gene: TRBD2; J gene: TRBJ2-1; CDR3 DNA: TGTGCCAGCTCCTCGGTGGCGGGGGGAAGGAAGTTCTTC; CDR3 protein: CASSSVAGGRKFF
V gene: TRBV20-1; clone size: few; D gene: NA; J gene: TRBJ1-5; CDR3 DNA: TGCAGTGCGCAAAACAGGGTTCGCAATCAGCCCCAGCATTTT; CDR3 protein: CSAQNRVRNQPQHF
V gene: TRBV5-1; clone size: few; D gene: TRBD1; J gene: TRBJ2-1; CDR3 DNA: TGCGCCAGCAGCGTTGGGACAGGCGGGCTTGAGCAGTTCTTC; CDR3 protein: CASSVGTGGLEQFF
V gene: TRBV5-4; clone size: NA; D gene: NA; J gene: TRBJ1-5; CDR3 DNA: TGTGCCAGCAGCTTGATGACTGATCGCAATCAGCCCCAGCATTTT; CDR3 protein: CASSLMTDRNQPQHF
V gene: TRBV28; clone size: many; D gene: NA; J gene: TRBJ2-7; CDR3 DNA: TGTGCCAGCTCCCCTGCGGGGACAGCTCCCTACGAGCAGTACTTC; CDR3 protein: CASSPAGTAPYEQYF
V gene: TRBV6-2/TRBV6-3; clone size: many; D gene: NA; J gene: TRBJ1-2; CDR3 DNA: TGTGCCAGCAGTCCGTTGACAAGAAACTATGGCTACACCTTC; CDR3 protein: CASSPLTRNYGYTF
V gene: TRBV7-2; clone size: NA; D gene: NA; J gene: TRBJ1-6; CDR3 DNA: TGTGCCAGCAGCCCTGATGGACTGTATAATTCACCCCTCCACTTT; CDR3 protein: CASSPDGLYNSPLHF
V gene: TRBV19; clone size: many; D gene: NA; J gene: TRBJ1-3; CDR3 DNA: TGTGCCAGTAAAGACTCTGGAAACACCATATATTTT; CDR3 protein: CASKDSGNTIYF
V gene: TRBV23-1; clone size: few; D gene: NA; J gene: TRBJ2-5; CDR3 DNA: TGCGCCAGCAGTCTCCGGCAGGAGGTGACCCAGTACTTC; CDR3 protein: CASSLRQEVTQYF
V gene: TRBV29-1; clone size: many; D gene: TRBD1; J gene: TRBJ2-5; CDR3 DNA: TGCAGCGTTGACGTGGACAGGTACCAAGAGACCCAGTACTTC; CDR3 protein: CSVDVDRYQETQYF
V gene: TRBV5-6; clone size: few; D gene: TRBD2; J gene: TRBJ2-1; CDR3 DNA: TGTGCCAGCAGCACACTAGCGGGTCGTACCTACAATGAGCAGTTCTTC; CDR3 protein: CASSTLAGRTYNEQFF
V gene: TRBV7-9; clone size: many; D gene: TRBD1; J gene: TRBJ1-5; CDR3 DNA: TGTGCCAGCAGCCAGGACAGGACTAACAATCAGCCCCAGCATTTT; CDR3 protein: CASSQDRTNNQPQHF
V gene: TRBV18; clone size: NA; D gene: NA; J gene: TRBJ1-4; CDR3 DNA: TGTGCCAGCTCACCTGGGCTAGATGAAAAACTGTTTTTT; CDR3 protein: CASSPGLDEKLFF
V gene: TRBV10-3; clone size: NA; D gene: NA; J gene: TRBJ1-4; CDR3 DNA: TGTGCCATCAGTGACTCCGGGGAGGTGCAGGAAAAACTGTTTTTT; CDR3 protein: CAISDSGEVQEKLFF
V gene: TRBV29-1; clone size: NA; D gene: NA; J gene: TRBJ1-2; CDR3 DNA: TGCAGCGGGGGTTACAGCTATGGCTACACCTTC; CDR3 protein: CSGGYSYGYTF
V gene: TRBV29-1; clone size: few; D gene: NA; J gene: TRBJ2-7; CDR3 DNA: TGCAGCGCGCGGTGGGGGTACGAGCAGTACTTC; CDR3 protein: CSARWGYEQYF
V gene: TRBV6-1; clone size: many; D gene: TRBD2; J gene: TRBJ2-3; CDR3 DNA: TGTGCCAGCAGGTGGACTAGCGTAACGGATACGCAGTATTTT; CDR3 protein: CASRWTSVTDTQYF